This T cell receptor (beta chain) was sequenced for a study of OX40 agonist ivuxolimab in advanced cancers. Turning to the overall study: The costimulatory receptor OX40 (CD134) was targeted by ivuxolimab, a fully human IgG2 agonistic monoclonal antibody. Intravenous ivuxolimab was administered to patients every 2 weeks at six dose levels: 0.01, 0.1, 0.3, 1.5, 3 and 10 mg/kg. Of the approximately 54 patients in dose escalation, some 20 had hepatocellular carcinoma, some 15 had melanoma, 9 had renal cell carcinoma and 9 had head and neck cancer. The dose-escalation cohort was 82.7% male with a mean age of about 60 years, ranging from roughly 20 to 80. Patients were allowed to have had prior anti-PD-1, anti-PD-L1 or anti-CTLA-4 therapy, and approximately 40% of the dose-escalation patients had previously received checkpoint inhibitors. Partial responses occurred in three dose-escalation patients: two with cutaneous melanoma and one with hepatocellular carcinoma. Peripheral TCRbeta sequencing aimed to test whether ivuxolimab altered TCR sequence diversity and caused clonal T-cell expansion. The paper covers the monotherapy dose-escalation part of the phase I ivuxolimab trial, which included N of about 50 patients.

Genomic DNA was isolated from the sorted cells so that the TCRbeta CDR3 region could be sequenced. The immunoSEQ Assay was used for sequencing of TCRbeta CDR3 regions. The source is immuneACCESS, and TCRdb retained only in-frame sequences with V and J called. Part of the clones is not carried over; for the studies checked, unresolved V genes explain less than half of this, and the remainder is unexplained. Counted in this sample were some 150,000 clones; around 93% of them appeared once. Roughly 1% of the sample comes from the top ten. A note on this clone: There is no known antigen for this receptor. Base qualities were left out, and no much larger clone turns up one base away.

Broad study findings and their caveats: On average, CD8+ T cells showed more expanded clones than CD4+ T cells after ivuxolimab. Which antigens the clonally expanded peripheral T cells were specific for was not determined. Partial responders in the 0.1-3.0 mg/kg groups had among the lowest normalized peripheral clonal expansion, especially among CD8+ T cells. Low levels of normalized T-cell clonal expansion were also seen in some patients who did not respond. Clonal expansion of both CD4+ and CD8+ blood T cells was observed from baseline to week 6 at doses 0.1 to 3.0 mg/kg.

The germline V gene (reference sequence) yields LNHDA for CDR1 and SQIVND for CDR2. Compared with germline, V lacks 3 bases and J lacks 1 base; bases without a gene match: 1. Including the terminal cysteine and phenylalanine, the CDR3 comprises 15 residues. Only CDR3 DNA is held: 45 bases, read in frame from base 1. The trial excluded patients who had a history of autoimmune disease or were on systemic immunosuppression. Peripheral blood for TCR sequencing was collected from all dose cohorts at baseline, on cycle 4 day 1, and on cycle 7 day 1. The samples were taken from a phase I, first-in-human, multicenter, open-label dose-escalation trial of ivuxolimab. Adults with locally advanced or metastatic melanoma, renal cell carcinoma, hepatocellular carcinoma or head and neck squamous cell carcinoma were enrolled in the trial. CD4+ and CD8+ T cells were sorted separately from peripheral blood before TCR sequencing.

Specimen: CD4+ or CD8+ T cells sorted from blood, collected in a trial of the OX40 agonist ivuxolimab. The origin of this receptor is an adult with an advanced solid tumor such as melanoma, head and neck, liver or kidney cancer. The chain couples TRBV19 to TRBJ2-5, with 11 central nucleotides matching TRBD1. CDR3 reads: CASSIGQGAQETQYF. The bases are TGTGCCAGTAGTATCGGACAGGGGGCCCAAGAGACCCAGTACTTC.